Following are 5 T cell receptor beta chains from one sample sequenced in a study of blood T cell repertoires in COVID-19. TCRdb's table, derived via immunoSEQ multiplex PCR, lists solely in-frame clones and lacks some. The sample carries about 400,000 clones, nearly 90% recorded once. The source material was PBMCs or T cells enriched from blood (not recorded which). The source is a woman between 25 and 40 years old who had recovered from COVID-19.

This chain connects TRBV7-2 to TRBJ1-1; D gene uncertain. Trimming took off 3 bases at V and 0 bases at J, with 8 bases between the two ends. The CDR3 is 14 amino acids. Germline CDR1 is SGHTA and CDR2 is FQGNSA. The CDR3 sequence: CASSFRVLNTEAFF. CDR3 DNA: TGTGCCAGCAGCTTCCGAGTCTTGAACACTGAAGCTTTCTTT.

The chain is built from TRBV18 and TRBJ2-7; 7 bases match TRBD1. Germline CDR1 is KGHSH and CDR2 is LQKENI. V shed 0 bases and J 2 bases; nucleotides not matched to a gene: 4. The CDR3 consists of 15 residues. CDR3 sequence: CASSPPGQSTYEQYF. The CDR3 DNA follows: TGTGCCAGCTCACCACCGGGACAGTCTACCTACGAGCAGTACTTC. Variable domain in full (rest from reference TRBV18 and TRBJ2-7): NAGVMQNPRHLVRRRGQEARLRCSPMKGHSHVYWYRQLPEEGLKFMVYLQKENIIDESGMPKERFSAEFPKEGPSILRIQQVVRGDSAAYFCASSPPGQSTYEQYFGPGTRLTVT.

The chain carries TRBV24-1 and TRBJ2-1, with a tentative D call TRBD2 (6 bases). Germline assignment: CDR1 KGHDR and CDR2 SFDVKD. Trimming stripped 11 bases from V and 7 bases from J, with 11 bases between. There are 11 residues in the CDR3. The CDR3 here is CASSGVNEQFF. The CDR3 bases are TGTGCCAGTTCGGGAGTGAATGAGCAGTTCTTC.

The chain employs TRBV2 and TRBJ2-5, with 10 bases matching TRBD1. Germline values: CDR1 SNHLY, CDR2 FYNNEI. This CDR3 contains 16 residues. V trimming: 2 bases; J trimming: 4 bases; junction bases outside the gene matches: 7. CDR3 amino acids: CASSEPRGQGRETQYF. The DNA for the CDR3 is TGTGCCAGCAGTGAACCCCGGGGACAGGGGAGAGAGACCCAGTACTTC.

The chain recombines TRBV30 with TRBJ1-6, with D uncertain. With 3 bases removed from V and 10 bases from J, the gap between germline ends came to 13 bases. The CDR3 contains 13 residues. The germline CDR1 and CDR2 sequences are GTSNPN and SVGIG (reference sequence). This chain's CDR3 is CAWRQLGSSPLHF. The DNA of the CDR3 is TGTGCCTGGAGACAGTTGGGGAGCTCACCCCTCCACTTT. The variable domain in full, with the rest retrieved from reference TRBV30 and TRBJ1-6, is SQTIHQWPATLVQPVGSPLSLECTVEGTSNPNLYWYRQAAGRGLQLLFYSVGIGQISSEVPQNLSASRPQDRQFILSSKKLLLSDSGFYLCAWRQLGSSPLHFGNGTRLTVT.